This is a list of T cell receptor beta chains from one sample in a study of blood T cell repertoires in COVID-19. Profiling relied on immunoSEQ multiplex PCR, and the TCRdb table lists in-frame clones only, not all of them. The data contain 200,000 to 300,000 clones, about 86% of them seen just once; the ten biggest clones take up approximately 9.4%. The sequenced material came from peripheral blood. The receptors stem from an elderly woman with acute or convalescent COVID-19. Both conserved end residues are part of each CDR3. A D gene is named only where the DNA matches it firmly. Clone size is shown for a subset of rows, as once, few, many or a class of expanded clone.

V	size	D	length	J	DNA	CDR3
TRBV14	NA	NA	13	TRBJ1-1	TGTGCCAGCAGCCAGACTATGAACACTGAAGCTTTCTTT	CASSQTMNTEAFF
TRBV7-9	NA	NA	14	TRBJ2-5	TGTGCCAGCAGCTTAGGGGGGGTCCAAGAGACCCAGTACTTC	CASSLGGVQETQYF
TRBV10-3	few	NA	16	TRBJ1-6	TGTGCCATCGGATCAGGACAAAGCTCCTATAATTCACCCCTCCACTTT	CAIGSGQSSYNSPLHF
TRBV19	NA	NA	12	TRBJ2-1	TGTGCCAGTAGTATTGAAGGGGGAGAGCAGTTCTTC	CASSIEGGEQFF
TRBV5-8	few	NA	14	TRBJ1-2	TGTGCCAGCAGCTTGTCTATTGCAGGGTATGGCTACACCTTC	CASSLSIAGYGYTF
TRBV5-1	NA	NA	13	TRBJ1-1	TGCGCCAGCAGCTTGGCACGGACTTCCGAAGCTTTCTTT	CASSLARTSEAFF
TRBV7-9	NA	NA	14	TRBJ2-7	TGTGCCAGCAGCTTAGGAGAGGGCCCCAACGAGCAGTACTTC	CASSLGEGPNEQYF
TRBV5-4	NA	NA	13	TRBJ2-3	TGTGCCAGCAGCTTGCCGAGCGCCGATACGCAGTATTTT	CASSLPSADTQYF
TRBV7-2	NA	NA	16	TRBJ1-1	TGTGCCAGCAGCTTAGGGCTTATATCGGGTGGAACTGAAGCTTTCTTT	CASSLGLISGGTEAFF
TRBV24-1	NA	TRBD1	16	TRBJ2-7	TGTGCCACCAGTGATTCCTGGACAGGGGGCAGGTACGAGCAGTACTTC	CATSDSWTGGRYEQYF
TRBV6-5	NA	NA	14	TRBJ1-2	TGTGCCAGCAGCCCCGGACAGTCGGCTAGCGGCTACACCTTC	CASSPGQSASGYTF
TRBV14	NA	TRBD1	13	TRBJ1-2	TGTGCCAGCGGGGACAGTGGCGTCTATGGCTACACCTTC	CASGDSGVYGYTF
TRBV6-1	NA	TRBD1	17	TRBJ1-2	TGTGCCAGCAGTGGAGGACAGGGGATCGGTTTTAACTATGGCTACACCTTC	CASSGGQGIGFNYGYTF
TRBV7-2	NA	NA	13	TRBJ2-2	TGTGCCAGCAGCTCCCTGAACACCGGGGAGCTGTTTTTT	CASSSLNTGELFF
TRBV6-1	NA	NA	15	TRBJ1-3	TGTGCCAGCAGTGACACAGGGATCTCTGGAAACACCATATATTTT	CASSDTGISGNTIYF
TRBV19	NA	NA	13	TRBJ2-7	TGTGCCAGTAGTAACCTACAGGGCTACGAGCAGTACTTC	CASSNLQGYEQYF
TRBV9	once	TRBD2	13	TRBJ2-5	TGTGCCAGCAGCTCGACTAGCAGAGAGACCCAGTACTTC	CASSSTSRETQYF
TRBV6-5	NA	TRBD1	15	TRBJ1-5	TGTGCCAGCATGGGACAGGGGGCCGCGAATCAGCCCCAGCATTTT	CASMGQGAANQPQHF
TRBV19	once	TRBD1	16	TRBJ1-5	TGTGCCAGTAGTATTGAAGAGGGGGCCCGCAATCAGCCCCAGCATTTT	CASSIEEGARNQPQHF
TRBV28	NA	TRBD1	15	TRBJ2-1	TGTGCCAGCAGTTTTAACCGGGACAGGGCCAATGAGCAGTTCTTC	CASSFNRDRANEQFF
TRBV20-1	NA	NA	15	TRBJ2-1	TGCAGTGCTAGTCGGGGGAAGGCAGGGTCGCATGAGCAGTTCTTC	CSASRGKAGSHEQFF
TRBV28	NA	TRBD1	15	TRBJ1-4	TGTGCCAGCAGTCCAACGGGACAGGGGGCTGAAAAACTGTTTTTT	CASSPTGQGAEKLFF
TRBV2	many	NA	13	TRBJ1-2	TGTGCCAGCAGTGAGCACTTATTGGATGGCTACACCTTC	CASSEHLLDGYTF
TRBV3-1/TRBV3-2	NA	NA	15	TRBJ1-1	TGTGCCAGCAGCCAAGAAGACAGGAGGTCCACTGAAGCTTTCTTT	CASSQEDRRSTEAFF
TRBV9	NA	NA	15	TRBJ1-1	TGTGCCAGCAGCGTAGTGGGCATAGGGAACACTGAAGCTTTCTTT	CASSVVGIGNTEAFF
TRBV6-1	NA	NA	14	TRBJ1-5	TGTGCCAGCAGTGAAGGCAGGGGAAATCAGCCCCAGCATTTT	CASSEGRGNQPQHF
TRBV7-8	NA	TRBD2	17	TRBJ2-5	TGTGCCAGCAGCCGGACTCAGTTCCTAGCGGACCAAGAGACCCAGTACTTC	CASSRTQFLADQETQYF
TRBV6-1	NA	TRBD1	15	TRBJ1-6	TGTGCCAGCAGTGAAGCGACAGGGGTCAATTCACCCCTCCACTTT	CASSEATGVNSPLHF
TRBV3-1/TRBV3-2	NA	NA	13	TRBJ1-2	TGTGCCAGCAGCCAAGCTACTAACTATGGCTACACCTTC	CASSQATNYGYTF
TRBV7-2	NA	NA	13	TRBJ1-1	TGTGCCAGCAGCTTAGGGGCCAGTACTGAAGCTTTCTTT	CASSLGASTEAFF
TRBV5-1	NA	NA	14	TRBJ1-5	TGCGCCAGCAGCTCCGGGTCAGGGACTGAGGCCCAGCATTTT	CASSSGSGTEAQHF
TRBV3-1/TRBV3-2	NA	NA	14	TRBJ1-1	TGTGCCAGCAGCCAAGGATCGGGTGCGGGGCTAGCTTTCTTT	CASSQGSGAGLAFF
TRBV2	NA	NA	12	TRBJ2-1	TGTGCCAGCAGCAGCTCCGGGAATGAGCAGTTCTTC	CASSSSGNEQFF
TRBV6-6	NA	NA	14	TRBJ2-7	TGTGCCAGCAGTTACGCATCGAGCTCCTACGAGCAGTACTTC	CASSYASSSYEQYF
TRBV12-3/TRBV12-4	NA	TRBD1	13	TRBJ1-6	TGTGCCAGCAGTCCACGACAGGGGCTTGGTCTCCACTTT	CASSPRQGLGLHF
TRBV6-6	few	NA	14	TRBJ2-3	TGTGCCAGCGCACGAGGGGGGGAACAGGGTACGCAGTATTTT	CASARGGEQGTQYF
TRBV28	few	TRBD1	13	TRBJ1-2	TGTGCCAGCAACGACAGGGGCAACTATGGCTACACCTTC	CASNDRGNYGYTF
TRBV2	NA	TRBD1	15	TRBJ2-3	TGTGCCAGCAGTGTGGGACAGGGGAGAACAGATACGCAGTATTTT	CASSVGQGRTDTQYF
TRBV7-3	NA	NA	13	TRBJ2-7	TGTGCCAGCAGCTTAAGGGCCTCCTACGAGCAGTACTTC	CASSLRASYEQYF
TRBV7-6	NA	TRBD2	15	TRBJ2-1	TGTGCCAGCAGCCGCGGGGGGAGCTCCTACAATGAGCAGTTCTTC	CASSRGGSSYNEQFF
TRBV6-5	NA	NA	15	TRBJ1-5	TGTGCCAGCAGTTATGGAGGGTTGGGCAATCAGCCCCAGCATTTT	CASSYGGLGNQPQHF
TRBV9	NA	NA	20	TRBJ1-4	TGTGCCAGCAGCGTTACCCCGGTGTCAGGGGAAGCTTCCAGCCGGGAAAAACTGTTTTTT	CASSVTPVSGEASSREKLFF
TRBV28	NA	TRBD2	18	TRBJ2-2	TGTGCCAGCAGTTTATCGGTGCGGGGGGGCGGTTTCACCGGGGAGCTGTTTTTT	CASSLSVRGGGFTGELFF
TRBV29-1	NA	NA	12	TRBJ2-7	TGCAGCGTTTCGGAGGGGGCGTACGAGCAGTACTTC	CSVSEGAYEQYF
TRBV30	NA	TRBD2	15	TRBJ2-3	TGTGCCTGGAGTGTAGTGCTAGCGGGTGCAGATACGCAGTATTTT	CAWSVVLAGADTQYF
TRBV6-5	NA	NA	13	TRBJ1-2	TGTGCCAGCAGTTACTCGAGGCAGTATGGCTACACCTTC	CASSYSRQYGYTF
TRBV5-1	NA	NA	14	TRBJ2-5	TGCGCCAGCAGCTTACAGGGCAGGGCGGAGACCCAGTACTTC	CASSLQGRAETQYF
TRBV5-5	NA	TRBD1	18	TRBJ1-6	TGTGCCAGCAGCTCGACCGGGACAGGGGGGTCCTATAATTCACCCCTCCACTTT	CASSSTGTGGSYNSPLHF
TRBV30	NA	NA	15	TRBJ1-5	TGTGCCTGGAGTGTACTTGGAGTGGGCAATCAGCCCCAGCATTTT	CAWSVLGVGNQPQHF
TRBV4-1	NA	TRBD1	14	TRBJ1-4	TGCGCCAGCAGCCAAGAACCCAGGGGGGAAAAACTGTTTTTT	CASSQEPRGEKLFF
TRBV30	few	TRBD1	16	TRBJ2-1	TGTGCCTGGAGTGGGGACAGGGGAGGATCCTACAATGAGCAGTTCTTC	CAWSGDRGGSYNEQFF